This T cell receptor beta chain appears in the sequencing data of a study of spatial heterogeneity in lung cancer. Background on the study: There were consistently more beta-chain sequences detected than alpha-chain sequences.

Trimming took 3 bases from V and 0 from J, leaving 14 bases between them. The CDR3 is 16 residues long. Looked up from germline, CDR1 is LGHDT and CDR2 is YNNKEL (reference sequence). The presence of a unique molecular identifier marked each TCR cDNA molecule. TCRdb re-called the 5' RACE reads with MiXCR, one entry per CDR3 protein. The table shows some 40,000 distinct CDR3 sequences, with 4% to 6% occurring only once. This clonotype was counted many times. This sample's time point: sample taken at primary tumor resection. No cell sorting; template was whole RNA from tumor, lung tissue or PBMC. The source is a female donor with early-stage non-small cell lung cancer. This specimen consisted of PBMCs, obtained at surgery. V usage is TRBV3-1 and J usage is TRBJ1-1; D gene ambiguous. This CDR3 reads CASSHFRRNLNTEAFF. In DNA, the CDR3 is TGTGCCAGCAGCCACTTTCGGAGAAACTTGAACACTGAAGCTTTCTTT.